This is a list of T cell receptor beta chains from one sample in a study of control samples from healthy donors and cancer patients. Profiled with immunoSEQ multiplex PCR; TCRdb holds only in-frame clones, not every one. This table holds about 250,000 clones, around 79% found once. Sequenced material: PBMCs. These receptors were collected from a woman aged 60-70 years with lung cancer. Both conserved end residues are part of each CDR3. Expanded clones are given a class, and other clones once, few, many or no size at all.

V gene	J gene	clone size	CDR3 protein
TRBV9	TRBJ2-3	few	CASSPGLASDTQYF
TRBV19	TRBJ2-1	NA	CASSIRISSYNEQFF
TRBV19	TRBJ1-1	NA	CASTRNRPNTEAFF
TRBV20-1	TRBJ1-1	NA	CSAPLTTEAFF
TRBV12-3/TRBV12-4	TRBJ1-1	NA	CASSLFPEAFF
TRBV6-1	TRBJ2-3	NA	CASSEKGGTDTQYF
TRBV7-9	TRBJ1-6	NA	CASSSGQGTGSPLHF
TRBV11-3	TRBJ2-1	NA	CASSLGGTNEQFF
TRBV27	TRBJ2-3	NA	CASSLGGRGQTDTQYF
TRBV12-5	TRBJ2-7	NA	CASGFTQGTSYEQYF
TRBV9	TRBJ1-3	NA	CASSVAPIAGSSGNTIYF
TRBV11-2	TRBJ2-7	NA	CASSLLSGSGAYEQYF
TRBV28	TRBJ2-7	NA	CASSIGLAGSRREQYF
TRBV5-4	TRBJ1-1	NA	CASSNSRDTEAFF
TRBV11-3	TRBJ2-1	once	CASSLGTGAYNEQFF
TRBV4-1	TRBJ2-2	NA	CASSQSDSRAGELFF
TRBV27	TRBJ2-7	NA	CASSPGQYSYEQYF
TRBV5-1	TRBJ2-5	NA	CASSYNPAGGGGETQYF
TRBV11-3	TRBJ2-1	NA	CASSLGGRSYNEQFF
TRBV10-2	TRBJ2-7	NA	CASSELYEQYF
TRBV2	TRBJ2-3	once	CASSEIARATDTQYF
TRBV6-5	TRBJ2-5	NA	CASRTGTLKTQYF
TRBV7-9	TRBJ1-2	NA	CASSLDGRVSNYGYTF
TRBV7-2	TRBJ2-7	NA	CASSLGLAIYEQYF
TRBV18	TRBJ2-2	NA	CASSPPWGASTGELFF
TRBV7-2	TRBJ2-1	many	CASSPGGGGEQFF
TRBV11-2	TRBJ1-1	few	CASSSFKGAVITEAFF
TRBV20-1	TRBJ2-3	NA	CSASRSGTDTQYF
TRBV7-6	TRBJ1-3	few	CASSPIPGSGNTIYF
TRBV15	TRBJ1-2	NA	CATSVGQKGGYTF
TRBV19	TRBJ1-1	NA	CASSTSTGKAFF
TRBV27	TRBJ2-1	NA	CASSFRNEQFF
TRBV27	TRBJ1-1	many	CASSFHHKNTEAFF
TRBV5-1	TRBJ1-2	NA	CASSGGQGGYGYTF
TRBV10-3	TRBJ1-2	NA	CAISVAGGASAGYTF
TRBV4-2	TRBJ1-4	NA	CASSQDSGDNEKLFF
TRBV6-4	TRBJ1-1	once	CASSADRGGEAFF
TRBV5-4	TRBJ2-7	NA	CASSSSAGTGGSEQYF
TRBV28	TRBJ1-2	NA	CASSLGEGLGYGYTF
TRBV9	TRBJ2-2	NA	CASSVTGTGGTGELFF
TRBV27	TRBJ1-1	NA	CASSWFRNTEAFF
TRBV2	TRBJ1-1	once	CASSEGLGQRNTEAFF
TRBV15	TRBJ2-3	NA	CATSKGKDTQYF
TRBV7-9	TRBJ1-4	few	CASSTDRVRGEKLFF
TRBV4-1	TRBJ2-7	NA	CASSQEGTRGNEQYF